The 30 T cell receptor beta chains below all came from one sample that was sequenced in a study of blood T cells in healthy people across ages. With a J-beta primer mix and a sample-barcoded 5' primer, a second PCR ran roughly 6 to 12 cycles. TCRdb passed the 5' RACE reads through MiXCR, listing each CDR3 protein once. The sample consists of about 650,000 distinct CDR3 sequences, about 30% of them appearing once. The sequenced sample was blood. The receptors derive from a woman aged 80 or older in good health.

This clonotype was seen at least ten times. V gene TRBV10-3 combines with J gene TRBJ1-6; 7 nucleotides match TRBD1. The V gene end was trimmed by 2 bases and the J gene end by 7 bases; junction bases not matched to a gene: 5. The germline V gene encodes CDR1 ENHRY and CDR2 SYGVKD. The CDR3 contains 15 residues. The CDR3 coding sequence is TGTGCCATCAGTGAGCCAGGGGGGCGGAATTCACCCCTCCACTTT. This encodes CAISEPGGRNSPLHF.

This clonotype was picked up many times. J is TRBJ2-7 and V is TRBV6-2 or TRBV6-3, with no clear D. Per the germline V gene, CDR1 is MNHEY and CDR2 is SVGEGT. The CDR3 is 13 residues long. Between the trimmed V and J ends, which lost 4 bases and 2 bases, there was a span of 9 bases. In DNA form, the CDR3 reads TGTGCCAGCAGTTTCGGCAGCACCTACGAGCAGTACTTC. Translation: CASSFGSTYEQYF.

V gene TRBV20-1 combines with J gene TRBJ2-1; unclear D gene. Germline assignment: CDR1 DFQATT and CDR2 SNEGSKA (reference sequence). This CDR3 comprises 15 residues. The ends were cut back, 5 bases at V and 4 bases at J, with 18 bases in the middle. The CDR3 here is CSAVMPHLEYNEQFF. The DNA for the CDR3 is TGCAGTGCTGTAATGCCCCACCTAGAGTACAATGAGCAGTTCTTC.

This clonotype was seen a single time. DNA of the CDR3: TGCAGGGCTGGTCTTCAGGGGGTCCAGGGCTACACCTTC. It codes for CRAGLQGVQGYTF. The chain joins TRBV20-1 to TRBJ1-2, with 7 bases identical to TRBD1. This CDR3 has 13 residues. Germline loops: CDR1 DFQATT, CDR2 SNEGSKA (reference sequence).

A single count supports this clonotype. One base away lies a much larger clone, so this may be a sequencing read error. The rearrangement links TRBV2 to TRBJ2-3; 8 nucleotides align to TRBD2. The CDR3 consists of 14 residues. Germline values: CDR1 SNHLY, CDR2 FYNNEI. Trimming at V came to 6 bases and at J to 3 bases, leaving 5 bases not matched to a gene. CDR3 residues: CASRDGGATDTQYF. The CDR3 region has the DNA TGTGCCAGCAGGGACGGGGGGGCGACAGATACGCAGTATTTT.

This clonotype has only a few counts. A read error may explain this, as a much larger clone is one base away. This chain links TRBV3-1 with TRBJ2-3, with D perhaps assigned TRBD1 or TRBD2 (5 bases each). Germline V gives CDR1 LGHDT, CDR2 YNNKEL (reference sequence). The CDR3 covers 16 residues. CDR3 in DNA: TGTGCCAGCAGCCAGTCCGGGACGGGGAGCACAGATGCGCAGTATTTT. Its protein is CASSQSGTGSTDAQYF.

This clonotype has at least ten counts. The chain links TRBV12-3 or TRBV12-4 to TRBJ2-5, with 12 bases fitting TRBD1. J gave up 4 bases and V 6 bases, and 6 bases lay outside the gene matches. This CDR3 is 15 amino acids long. CDR3 bases: TGTGCCAGCAGACCGGGACAGGGGGCGGGAGAGACCCAGTACTTC. It translates to CASRPGQGAGETQYF.

This clonotype was seen at least ten times. The chain carries TRBV20-1 and TRBJ2-5; 11 positions match TRBD1. This CDR3 has 15 amino acids. Germline loops: CDR1 DFQATT, CDR2 SNEGSKA (reference sequence). V was pared by 0 bases and J by 4 bases, with 4 bases of the junction left unmatched. CDR3 sequence (DNA): TGCAGTGCTAGAGACACGGACAGGGGGCGAGAGACCCAGTACTTC. Translation gives CSARDTDRGRETQYF.

The V and J genes are TRBV4-1 and TRBJ2-2, with TRBD2 matching 8 bases. The germline V gene encodes CDR1 MGHRA and CDR2 YSYEKL. Unmatched junction bases numbered 6, after V lost 0 bases and J lost 0 bases. The CDR3 length is 18 residues. CDR3 coding DNA: TGCGCCAGCAGCCAAGAACCAGCGGGGGCCGCGAACACCGGGGAGCTGTTTTTT. Translation: CASSQEPAGAANTGELFF.

The rearrangement joins TRBV6-1 to TRBJ2-1; 12 positions match TRBD1. Germline lookup yields CDR1 MNHNS and CDR2 SASEGT. With V trimmed by 4 bases and J by 0 bases, 4 bases remained unmatched. The CDR3 runs 17 residues. The CDR3 sequence is CASSVRDRGLSYNEQFF. DNA of the CDR3: TGTGCCAGCAGTGTCAGGGACAGGGGGCTCTCCTACAATGAGCAGTTCTTC.

About this clonotype itself: A much larger clonotype is one base distant, so this may be a read error. This chain uses TRBV20-1 with TRBJ1-5; D gene unclear. In germline, CDR1 is DFQATT, CDR2 SNEGSKA (reference sequence). Trimming pared 3 bases from V and 4 bases from J, leaving 16 bases between. This CDR3 is 15 amino acids long. The CDR3 DNA follows: TGCAGTGCTAGCCCCTCTTATGTCCCTAATCAGCCCCAGCATTTT. This codes for CSASPSYVPNQPQHF.

This clonotype was counted ten times or more. This may stem from a read error, because a much larger clone lies one nucleotide away. The chain recombines TRBV20-1 with TRBJ2-1; D is perhaps TRBD1 (7 bases). This CDR3 contains 14 residues. Germline lookup yields CDR1 DFQATT and CDR2 SNEGSKA (reference sequence). The DNA for the CDR3 is TGCAGCGCTAGCAGGGGGAGGAATCGGGATGAGCAGTTCTTC. It translates to CSASRGRNRDEQFF.

This chain uses TRBV2 with TRBJ1-1; D is uncertain. The CDR3 spans 14 residues. The V gene lost 2 bases and the J gene lost 0 bases, with 7 bases spanning the gap. Germline lookup yields CDR1 SNHLY and CDR2 FYNNEI. CDR3 sequence reads: CASSEHGVNTEAFF. The CDR3 DNA sequence: TGTGCCAGCAGTGAACACGGTGTGAACACTGAAGCTTTCTTT.

This clonotype was found many times. The genes are TRBV6-1 and TRBJ2-3; unclear D gene. The germline V gene encodes CDR1 MNHNS and CDR2 SASEGT. This CDR3 is built from 14 residues. Deletions cut 8 bases from V and 5 bases from J, with 17 bases between. The CDR3 DNA follows: TGTGCCAGCGGATGGGTAAGGGTCGAAGATACGCAGTATTTT. Residues: CASGWVRVEDTQYF.

This clonotype occurred a few times. The chain links TRBV11-2 to TRBJ1-1; 8 nucleotides agree with TRBD1. Per germline, CDR1 SGHAT and CDR2 FQNNGV. Trimming cost V 3 bases and J 7 bases; bases outside gene matches: 1. This CDR3 has 12 residues. The CDR3 nucleotides read TGTGCCAGCAGCTTGGACAGGGTTGAAGCTTTCTTT. Protein sequence: CASSLDRVEAFF.

Remarks on this clonotype: With a much larger clone just one base away, this may be a read error. This chain uses TRBV7-6 with TRBJ2-1; 16 positions agree with TRBD2. The CDR3 loop spans 20 amino acids. The trim removed 8 bases at V and 2 bases at J, leaving 15 bases unmatched. The V gene's germline CDR1 is SGHVS and CDR2 FNYEAQ. The DNA of the CDR3 is TGTGCCAGCGGCTCCTACGCCGGGACTAGCGGGGGGGTGACCTACAATGAGCAGTTCTTC. It codes for CASGSYAGTSGGVTYNEQFF. Combining the CDR3 with reference TRBV7-6 and TRBJ2-1 gives the whole variable domain GAGVSQSPRYKVTKRGQDVALRCDPISGHVSLYWYRQALGQGPEFLTYFNYEAQQDKSGLPNDRFSAERPEGSISTLTIQRTEQRDSAMYRCASGSYAGTSGGVTYNEQFFGPGTRLTVL.

This clonotype was recorded many times. The gene calls are TRBV20-1 and TRBJ1-2, with 8 nucleotides matching TRBD1. The CDR3 runs 15 residues. Germline loops: CDR1 DFQATT, CDR2 SNEGSKA (reference sequence). Losses at the gene ends were 0 bases for V and 4 bases for J; bases not matched to a gene: 7. CDR3 coding DNA: TGCAGTGCTAGAGATCGAGACAGGGGAATCTATGGCTACACCTTC. As protein: CSARDRDRGIYGYTF.

With respect to this clonotype: One end of the junction is discordant with germline, which a read error may explain. The CDR3 protein is CAGSMDTDRTDTQYF. The CDR3 nucleotides read TGCGCCGGCAGCATGGATACAGATCGCACAGATACGCAGTATTTT. The chain recombines TRBV5-1 with TRBJ2-3; no reliable D call. Germline V lookup: CDR1 SGHRS, CDR2 YFSETQ. The CDR3 has 15 amino acids.

In this sample, this clonotype turned up a few times. The chain links TRBV7-9 to TRBJ1-2, with 11 bases aligning to TRBD1. The CDR3 sequence is 17 residues long. The germline V gene encodes CDR1 SEHNR and CDR2 FQNEAQ (reference sequence). With 5 bases clipped from V and 2 bases from J, the junction kept 10 bases outside the gene matches. The CDR3 reads CASSRGTGGALNYGYTF. The CDR3 DNA follows: TGTGCCAGCAGCCGGGGGACAGGGGGGGCATTAAACTATGGCTACACCTTC.

This clonotype turned up a few times. V and J are TRBV9 and TRBJ1-1; D remains ambiguous. CDR3 length: 15 residues. Germline lookup yields CDR1 SGDLS and CDR2 YYNGEE. Trimming left V 0 bases short and J 1 base short, with 10 bases between. The CDR3 DNA is TGTGCCAGCAGCGTAGTTCCGGACCAGAACACTGAAGCTTTCTTT. This encodes CASSVVPDQNTEAFF.

There are a few counts of this clonotype. The chain recombines TRBV5-5 with TRBJ1-1; the D gene is possibly TRBD1 (5 bases). With 7 bases removed from V and 0 bases from J, the gap between germline ends came to 16 bases. The germline V gene has CDR1 SGHKS and CDR2 YYEKEE (reference sequence). This CDR3 spans 15 amino acids. Written as DNA, the CDR3 is TGTGCCAGCGGCTCGCAAGGGGTGGTGAACACTGAAGCTTTCTTT. Amino acid sequence: CASGSQGVVNTEAFF.

A few counts support this clonotype. The rearrangement uses TRBV15 and TRBJ1-1, with D hard to call. The CDR3 has 14 amino acids. V was cut by 4 bases and J by 1 base, with 10 bases left in between. From germline, CDR1 is LNHNV and CDR2 YYDKDF (reference sequence). The CDR3 nucleotides read TGTGCCACCAGCATGAGGAGATCGAACACTGAAGCTTTCTTT. It specifies CATSMRRSNTEAFF.

This clonotype came up a few times. A read error may explain this, as a much larger clone is one base away. The CDR3 nucleotides read TGCAGCGTTGTCAACAATGAGCAGTACTTC. Its protein product is CSVVNNEQYF. This chain joins TRBV29-1 and TRBJ2-5; no clear D. With 4 bases removed from V and 11 bases from J, the gap between germline ends came to 11 bases. In germline, CDR1 is SQVTM, CDR2 ANQGSEA. The CDR3 extends over 10 amino acids.

In this sample, this clonotype turned up many times. The chain combines TRBV7-2 with TRBJ2-3; a possible D gene is TRBD2 (6 bases). The CDR3 covers 17 residues. Germline V gene data show CDR1 as SGHTA and CDR2 as FQGNSA. V gave up 0 bases and J gave up 0 bases, with 13 bases separating them. CDR3 DNA: TGTGCCAGCAGCTTAGCGACACGCCGGGGGAGCACAGATACGCAGTATTTT. Translating it yields CASSLATRRGSTDTQYF.

In its sample, this clonotype was seen many times. The CDR3 reads CASSRTGDEQYF. The CDR3 DNA reads as TGTGCCAGCAGCCGGACAGGGGACGAGCAGTACTTC. J is TRBJ2-7 and V is TRBV6-5; 9 bases agree with TRBD1. The V segment lost 6 bases and the J segment 5 bases; nucleotides outside the gene matches: 2. Germline lookup yields CDR1 MNHEY and CDR2 SVGAGI. This CDR3 spans 12 amino acids.

The chain joins TRBV20-1 to TRBJ2-1, with D tentatively TRBD2 (6 bases). Looked up from germline, CDR1 is DFQATT and CDR2 is SNEGSKA (reference sequence). V was pared by 5 bases and J by 2 bases, with 7 bases between. The CDR3 runs to 12 residues. The CDR3 loop reads CSAGGAYNEQFF. The CDR3 coding sequence is TGCAGTGCTGGCGGGGCCTACAATGAGCAGTTCTTC.

About this clonotype itself: This may be a read error: a much more frequent sequence differs by one nucleotide. The chain uses TRBV6-5 and TRBJ2-7; 7 nucleotides align to TRBD2. This CDR3 is 14 amino acids long. Losses at the gene ends were 8 bases for V and 6 bases for J; bases not matched to a gene: 13. Germline loops: CDR1 MNHEY, CDR2 SVGAGI. CDR3 bases: TGTGCCAGCTCCAGGAGACGGGGGGTGGTCGAGCAGTACTTC. It specifies CASSRRRGVVEQYF.

This clonotype was seen many times. The chain uses TRBV6-5 and TRBJ2-7; D is perhaps TRBD2 (6 bases). Trimming removed 6 bases at V and 3 bases at J, with 6 bases between. CDR1 is MNHEY and CDR2 is SVGAGI in the germline V gene. This CDR3 comprises 11 residues. The CDR3 sequence: CASRGLYEQYF. The CDR3, as DNA: TGTGCCAGCAGGGGACTCTACGAGCAGTACTTC.

This clonotype was seen a handful of times. A read error may be the cause here, since a much bigger clone is one base away. Written as DNA, the CDR3 is TGTGCCAGCAGGGTCGCGGGCTTGCTCTACAATGAGCAGTACTTC. Its protein product is CASRVAGLLYNEQYF. V gene TRBV7-2 combines with J gene TRBJ2-1; D may be TRBD2 (5 bases). The better agreement between TRBJ2-7 and the DNA end casts doubt on the J call. The CDR3 is 15 amino acids. The germline V gene encodes CDR1 SGHTA and CDR2 FQGNSA.

This clonotype has a count of ten or more. This chain uses TRBV7-9 with TRBJ2-3, with a weak D call TRBD2 (6 bases). The CDR3 length is 17 residues. The germline V gene has CDR1 SEHNR and CDR2 FQNEAQ (reference sequence). V dropped 5 bases and J dropped 6 bases, with 24 bases sitting between them. The CDR3 loop reads CASSLVGWSGGKDTQYF. DNA of the CDR3: TGTGCCAGCAGCCTCGTTGGCTGGTCGGGCGGGAAGGATACGCAGTATTTT.